This TCR beta chain appears in the sequencing data of a study of cytomegalovirus exposure and HLA in healthy donors (dated by TCRdb to 2015 to 2018). As for the study more broadly: According to an earlier analysis of 587 of the donors, roughly 180 million T cells yielded approximately 120 million unique TCR beta sequences and more than 250 Gb of sequence data. An early release covering 500 to 750 HLA-typed donors comprised approximately 300 gigabases of sequencing data and about 90 million unique TCR sequences. The genetic ancestry cluster associated with self-reported Caucasian donors included 80% to 90% of the 350 to 500 genotyped donors. The study aimed to test whether cataloging public T cell receptors could reveal signatures of past pathogen exposure. Using immunosequencing, the study profiled T cell repertoires from roughly 650 subjects and related those repertoires to cytomegalovirus serostatus. Along with the approximately 700-subject first cohort, a separate validation cohort of approximately 110 different subjects was used. The study combined high-throughput TCR immunosequencing, statistical association of individual TCRs with disease status, and machine learning to predict cytomegalovirus infection status. To study patterns of TCR occurrence, a later analysis re-analyzed previously published TCR beta repertoires from under 750 donors and added high-resolution HLA genotyping. The later analysis used no new phenotypic data to find candidate immune exposures, relying instead on TCR beta sequences and their occurrence across donors. An earlier analysis of approximately 640 of the donors applied high-throughput TCR beta sequencing to assess whether each TCR beta V gene segment acted as functional or pseudogenic. Donor age, sex, ethnicity and CMV serostatus were collected together with the repertoire data. In a later genetic analysis, genome-wide SNP genotypes for about three fifths of the roughly 670 donors were used, and that subset was treated as a discovery cohort. All discovery cohort repertoires had been generated on a single sequencing platform. Class I and class II HLA loci were covered by the typing at four-digit resolution. Typing coverage differed by locus: A, B, C, DRB1 and DQB1 were typed in about 620-630 donors, DQA1 in about 500, DPA1 in approximately 610, and DPB1 in 400 to 480. Roughly 5 DR-DQ haplotypes were treated as single units for association and clustering because of strong linkage in the cohort. Among 398 genotyped donors of the cohort, an average of approximately 240,000 unique TCR beta nucleotide sequences was sequenced per donor, of which about 19% were non-productive.

The research as a whole found: A further reported finding was that TCR beta sequences accurately predicted the HLA-A and HLA-B alleles for most subjects in the first cohort. Sequencing depth was assumed to be roughly uniform across donors in the presence/absence analyses, though that assumption may not hold. When HLA alleles, especially DR and DQ, strongly co-occurred, attributing TCR associations to individual alleles was difficult. A cluster of highly shared sequence variants was judged likely to represent a technical artifact of the sequencing pipeline. The study gave a list of about 170 TCR beta chains associated with cytomegalovirus. The authors suggested that the approach could potentially be extended to other disease states and immunological phenotypes. An association between a missense DCLRE1C variant and V-gene and J-gene trimming of TCR beta chains was found in a later genetic analysis and replicated in an independent cohort. While some public TCRs were present in many individuals, most TCR sequences turned up only very rarely across donors. The classifier was reported to diagnose cytomegalovirus status with high specificity and sensitivity in both the original cohort and the validation cohort. In a later analysis, TCR association rates were found to vary across HLA loci, with the most associated TCRs seen for DRB1 alleles and the fewest for HLA-C alleles. Immune exposure information for the cohort was limited to CMV serostatus. Because HLA typing was unavailable for some donors at each locus, only the typed subset was used in association tests. This cohort had only TCR beta chains sequenced, and the lack of alpha or paired-chain data limited which features could be detected. In vitro tests confirmed that three of the cytomegalovirus-associated TCR beta chains recognize cytomegalovirus antigens. According to a later analysis, most CMV-associated TCR beta chains appeared to be HLA-restricted, and the HLA associations seemed to be driven largely by CMV exposure. In a later analysis, HLA-associated TCR beta chains were found to be more clonally expanded and to have lower generation probabilities than equally common non-associated chains. Some IMGT-functional V segments, including TRBV6-2 and TRBV6-3, could not be distinguished by the 87-base-pair reads and were therefore excluded. The earlier analysis of around 600 of the donors excluded roughly 17 rarely observed V segments, including chromosome 9 orphons, because counts were too low. Broadly in line with IMGT annotations, most TCR beta V segments showed up in productive rearrangements about 90% or about 30% of the time in an earlier analysis of a few hundred of the donors. Correlated functional status among segregating V segments might reflect linkage disequilibrium, but an unknown experimental factor could not be ruled out. A later analysis associated approximately 17,000 TCR beta sequences with specific HLA alleles at a false discovery rate of 0.05. A later analysis reported that several top co-occurrence clusters appeared linked to parvovirus B19, influenza, CMV and Epstein-Barr virus. A later genetic analysis reported fewer N-insertions in productive TCRs among donors in an Asian-associated ancestry cluster than the roughly 640-donor mean.

The CDR3 contains 15 residues, cysteine and phenylalanine counted. CDR3 DNA only is kept here, 45 bases in frame from base 1. According to the germline V gene, CDR1 reads WSHSY and CDR2 reads SAAADI. Unmatched junction bases come to 4, with V trimmed by 7 bases and J by 2 bases. The cohort was made up of 666 healthy bone marrow donors. Cohort members were all nominally healthy when sampled, although unrecorded immune exposures were likely present. Of the 670 or so cohort members, about 290 had a positive CMV serostatus and roughly 370 had a negative one, while no CMV serostatus was recorded for the donor. Each donor provided a peripheral blood sample, and peripheral blood mononuclear cells were used for TCR beta sequencing. The Qiagen DNeasy Blood Extraction Kit was used to extract genomic DNA from the blood cell samples. Library construction relied on the immunoSEQ multiplex PCR assay. A mixture of 60 forward primers for TCR Vbeta segments and 13 reverse primers for TCR Jbeta segments was used in the multiplex PCR. The CDR3 region of rearranged TCR beta genes was amplified from genomic DNA by a multiplex PCR assay. On the Illumina HiSeq System, the amplified TCR beta libraries were sequenced as 87-base-pair reads. The original pipeline was this. Across the 500 to 700 repertoires, a later analysis counted some 81 million unique TCR beta chains, around 11 million of which were shared by at least two donors. Raw reads were error-corrected and collapsed into unique sequences by a nearest-neighbor algorithm in which closely related sequences were merged to remove PCR and sequencing errors. V, D and J gene segments were assigned by aligning CDR3 sequences to IMGT reference sequences. Each retained sequence needed at least a six-nucleotide match to both a V gene segment and a J gene segment. Rearrangements were classified as productive when the CDR3 lacked stop codons and remained in frame with V and J, and all other rearrangements were classified as non-productive. CDR3 was defined according to IMGT convention as the region running from the second conserved V-encoded cysteine to the conserved J-encoded phenylalanine. The earlier analysis of fewer than 700 of the donors excluded sequences that lacked an unambiguous match to a single V gene segment. An earlier analysis of a few hundred of the donors called V segments functional above 56.7% productive rearrangements and segregating when the between-donor standard deviation exceeded 5%. A statistical classification framework was built to diagnose cytomegalovirus status from the catalog of TCR beta chain sequences. In a later analysis, V and J genes were assigned by comparing TCR nucleotide sequences against IMGT/GENE-DB human TR gene sequences. A later analysis assigned CDR3 sequences and most-parsimonious VDJ recombination scenarios with the TCRdist pipeline. A later analysis defined each TCR beta chain by its CDR3 amino acid sequence plus V-gene family, and excluded reads lacking a unique V-gene family. A later analysis removed 500 to 600 highly shared, low-generation-probability nucleotide sequences to deal with suspected cross-contamination and a sequencing artifact. In a later analysis, a clonal expansion index for each public chain was calculated from normalized within-repertoire ranks of inferred template counts. In a later analysis, generation probabilities were computed with a VDJ recombination model fitted to out-of-frame rearrangements, and the resulting probabilities were checked against IGoR. Hypergeometric tests were used in a later analysis to score TCR-TCR, TCR-HLA and TCR-CMV co-occurrence, with a repertoire-size bias correction applied to the TCR pairs. A later analysis estimated false discovery rates by permuting HLA or CMV assignments 20 times. A later analysis grouped co-occurring TCRs with DBSCAN, adding TCRdist sequence similarity when clustering within HLA-allele-positive subsets. Repertoires with fewer than 30,000 or more than 120,000 public chains were left out of co-occurrence clustering, as were five repertoires with anomalous nucleotide sharing. TCRdb's version of the immuneACCESS table is confined to in-frame rearrangements and falls short of the full clone set. An unresolved V gene accounts for under half of the shortfall where checked; the remainder is of unknown origin. Clone size and V and J calls were adopted from that table, with D and trimming inferred from the DNA. In this sample the table shows approximately 100,000 clones, about 80% of which occur a single time. The biggest ten clones account for 2% to 2.5% of the sample.

With regard to this clone: The specificity of this receptor is unknown. Base qualities are missing; no much larger clone stands one base away.

The sequence joins TRBV10-2 to TRBJ2-1; TRBD2 matches 11 bases in the middle. Sequencing was performed on PBMCs. The TCR originated in a human donor in good health. This receptor has the CDR3 CASKPSGRTYNEQFF. The DNA reads TGCGCCAGCAAACCTAGCGGGAGGACCTACAATGAGCAGTTCTTC.